Listed below are T cell receptor beta chains from one sample, sequenced in a study of T cell changes during pregnancy in multiple sclerosis. Clones were read by immunoSEQ multiplex PCR, and TCRdb kept only the in-frame ones, dropping some. Here the sample spans roughly 36,000 clones, roughly 89% being singletons. The sequencing used CD8+ T cells from peripheral blood mononuclear cells, collected in the second trimester of pregnancy. The source is a female donor with multiple sclerosis, enrolled in a pregnancy study. Each CDR3 is given with its conserved first and last residue. D genes are given only for firm matches. The listing skips clone size in some rows; elsewhere it reads once, few, many or a size class.

size,D,J,V,CDR3,DNA
.,.,TRBJ1-1,TRBV5-1,CASKEGNTEAFF,TGCGCCAGCAAAGAGGGAAACACTGAAGCTTTCTTT
.,.,TRBJ2-2,TRBV27,CASSFRVSNTGELFF,TGTGCCAGCAGCTTCCGGGTTTCGAACACCGGGGAGCTGTTTTTT
few,.,TRBJ1-5,TRBV21-1,CASSQDQYYSNQPQHF,TGTGCCAGCAGCCAAGACCAGTATTATAGCAATCAGCCCCAGCATTTT
.,.,TRBJ1-6,TRBV6-5,CASSYSGGPTPLHF,TGTGCCAGCAGTTACTCGGGGGGACCGACACCCCTCCACTTT
.,TRBD2,TRBJ2-3,TRBV19,CASSIRLAGELTDTQYF,TGTGCCAGTAGTATCCGGCTAGCGGGGGAGCTCACAGATACGCAGTATTTT
.,.,TRBJ2-7,TRBV4-1,CASSQDWSESSYEQYF,TGCGCCAGCAGCCAAGATTGGTCAGAAAGCTCCTACGAGCAGTACTTC
.,TRBD1,TRBJ2-1,TRBV27,CASSLYTGQGAEQFF,TGTGCCAGCAGTTTATACACGGGACAGGGGGCCGAGCAGTTCTTC
.,.,TRBJ2-7,TRBV6-5,CASSQDDYEQYF,TGTGCCAGCAGCCAGGATGATTACGAGCAGTACTTC
.,TRBD1,TRBJ1-2,TRBV25-1,CASSARDSYYGYTF,TGTGCCAGCAGTGCCCGGGACAGCTACTATGGCTACACCTTC
.,TRBD2,TRBJ2-6,TRBV9,CASSGIQAGAPSANVLTF,TGTGCCAGCAGCGGAATTCAAGCGGGGGCTCCCTCGGCCAACGTCCTGACTTTC
.,TRBD1,TRBJ1-1,TRBV27,CASSINRGPVTEAFF,TGTGCCAGCAGTATAAACAGGGGGCCGGTCACTGAAGCTTTCTTT
.,.,TRBJ2-1,TRBV7-9,CASSLGGPLQTFF,TGTGCCAGCAGCTTAGGGGGCCCATTACAGACGTTCTTC
.,.,TRBJ2-7,TRBV27,CASSLRRESNYEQYF,TGTGCCAGCAGTTTACGACGGGAAAGTAACTACGAGCAGTACTTC
.,.,TRBJ2-2,TRBV27,CASSLAQGNTGELFF,TGTGCCAGCAGTTTGGCGCAGGGTAACACCGGGGAGCTGTTTTTT
.,.,TRBJ1-2,TRBV18,CASSPLRGRANYGYTF,TGTGCCAGCTCACCCCTTAGGGGTCGGGCTAACTATGGCTACACCTTC
once,.,TRBJ1-5,TRBV9,CASSVGRGADQPQHF,TGTGCCAGCAGCGTAGGGAGGGGCGCGGATCAGCCCCAGCATTTT
.,.,TRBJ1-6,TRBV7-9,CASSLGRGNSPLHF,TGTGCCAGCAGCTTAGGCAGGGGCAATTCACCCCTCCACTTT
.,.,TRBJ1-4,TRBV9,CASSGQGEKLFF,TGTGCCAGCAGCGGCCAGGGGGAAAAACTGTTTTTT
.,.,TRBJ1-1,TRBV11-1,CASTGSNTEAFF,TGTGCCAGCACAGGGTCGAACACTGAAGCTTTCTTT
.,TRBD1,TRBJ2-3,TRBV7-9,CASSIEDRRLTDTQYF,TGTGCCAGCAGCATAGAGGACAGGAGGCTCACAGATACGCAGTATTTT
.,.,TRBJ1-3,TRBV11-3,CASSPRGSGNTIYF,TGTGCCAGCAGCCCCCGGGGCTCTGGAAACACCATATATTTT
.,.,TRBJ1-1,TRBV30,CAWLRVTEAFF,TGTGCCTGGCTGAGGGTTACTGAAGCTTTCTTT
.,.,TRBJ2-1,TRBV9,CASSPGPFNEQFF,TGTGCCAGCAGCCCTGGCCCATTCAATGAGCAGTTCTTC
.,.,TRBJ1-2,TRBV7-9,CASSLVVDYGYTF,TGTGCCAGCAGCTTAGTAGTTGACTATGGCTACACCTTC
.,TRBD1,TRBJ2-7,TRBV5-1,CASSGDRGVYEQYF,TGCGCCAGCAGCGGGGACAGGGGGGTATACGAGCAGTACTTC
few,.,TRBJ2-1,TRBV5-1,CASSELNEQFF,TGCGCCAGCAGCGAGCTCAATGAGCAGTTCTTC
.,.,TRBJ1-5,TRBV6-5,CASSYRDSNQPQHF,TGTGCCAGCAGTTACCGGGACTCTAATCAGCCCCAGCATTTT
once,TRBD1,TRBJ2-7,TRBV12-5,CASGFPGGRTGYSYEQYF,TGTGCTAGTGGTTTCCCTGGGGGGAGGACAGGGTATTCCTACGAGCAGTACTTC
.,.,TRBJ2-2,TRBV7-2,CASSLGGTNTGELFF,TGTGCCAGCAGCTTAGGCGGAACGAACACCGGGGAGCTGTTTTTT
.,.,TRBJ2-1,TRBV9,CASSVAGGTESNEQFF,TGTGCCAGCAGCGTAGCAGGAGGGACAGAGTCTAATGAGCAGTTCTTC
.,TRBD1,TRBJ1-1,TRBV30,CAWPGQPRTEAFF,TGTGCCTGGCCGGGACAGCCAAGGACTGAAGCTTTCTTT
.,.,TRBJ2-1,TRBV27,CAVGGGGSYNEQFF,TGTGCCGTCGGGGGTGGGGGCTCCTACAATGAGCAGTTCTTC
.,TRBD2,TRBJ2-3,TRBV2,CASRDEGGGITDTQYF,TGTGCCAGCAGGGACGAGGGCGGGGGGATCACAGATACGCAGTATTTT
once,TRBD1,TRBJ2-3,TRBV2,CASTGQGAVHTDTQYF,TGTGCCAGCACGGGACAGGGGGCGGTACACACAGATACGCAGTATTTT
.,.,TRBJ2-1,TRBV19,CASSLSLVNEQFF,TGTGCCAGTAGTTTATCCCTAGTCAATGAGCAGTTCTTC
.,.,TRBJ2-3,TRBV4-2,CASSQAVGEPSTDTQYF,TGTGCCAGCAGCCAAGCCGTCGGAGAACCCAGCACAGATACGCAGTATTTT
.,TRBD2,TRBJ2-1,TRBV29-1,CSVEAWTSGKLFF,TGCAGCGTTGAAGCCTGGACTAGCGGGAAACTGTTCTTC
.,.,TRBJ2-1,TRBV29-1,CSVEGRDEDNEQFF,TGCAGCGTTGAAGGGCGGGATGAGGACAATGAGCAGTTCTTC
.,.,TRBJ1-1,TRBV6-1,CASSDRSPGTEAFF,TGTGCCAGCAGTGACCGGTCCCCGGGCACTGAAGCTTTCTTT
once,TRBD2,TRBJ2-2,TRBV5-5,CASSFSGGDTGELFF,TGTGCCAGCAGCTTTAGCGGGGGGGACACCGGGGAGCTGTTTTTT
.,TRBD2,TRBJ2-1,TRBV30,CAWSAGGGPYYEQFF,TGTGCCTGGAGTGCCGGGGGAGGGCCTTATTATGAGCAGTTCTTC
once,TRBD2,TRBJ2-5,TRBV27,CASSPLGKSGGAVETQYF,TGTGCCAGCAGTCCCCTCGGGAAGAGCGGGGGGGCTGTTGAGACCCAGTACTTC
.,TRBD1,TRBJ1-5,TRBV27,CASRPGQGGQPQHF,TGTGCCAGCAGACCAGGACAGGGAGGTCAGCCCCAGCATTTT
.,.,TRBJ2-3,TRBV4-3,CASSQDGAGSDTQYF,TGCGCCAGCAGCCAAGATGGCGCGGGGTCAGATACGCAGTATTTT
.,.,TRBJ2-7,TRBV6-6,CASSYARGTPSEQYF,TGTGCCAGCAGTTACGCCAGGGGCACCCCTTCGGAACAGTACTTC
.,.,TRBJ1-3,TRBV4-2,CASSQDVVDYVSGNTIYF,TGTGCCAGCAGCCAAGATGTAGTAGACTACGTCTCTGGAAACACCATATATTTT
.,TRBD1,TRBJ2-5,TRBV15,CATSPRGQGVSAQYF,TGTGCCACCAGCCCGCGGGGACAGGGAGTTTCGGCCCAGTACTTC
few,.,TRBJ2-5,TRBV6-1,CASSTEGTQYF,TGTGCCAGCAGTACCGAGGGGACCCAGTACTTC
.,TRBD2,TRBJ2-5,TRBV29-1,CSVEVVAGETQYF,TGCAGCGTTGAAGTGGTAGCGGGGGAGACCCAGTACTTC
.,.,TRBJ1-2,TRBV4-3,CASSQDRGAVSYGYTF,TGCGCCAGCAGCCAAGATCGGGGAGCCGTCAGCTATGGCTACACCTTC
.,TRBD2,TRBJ2-7,TRBV7-9,CASSLLLAGEYEQYF,TGTGCCAGCAGCTTATTACTAGCGGGAGAATACGAGCAGTACTTC
.,.,TRBJ1-2,TRBV2,CASSEGGGLVRNYGYTF,TGTGCCAGCAGTGAAGGAGGGGGTCTGGTGCGAAACTATGGCTACACCTTC
.,TRBD1,TRBJ2-5,TRBV7-9,CASSLAKRTGVSVSETQYF,TGTGCCAGCAGCTTAGCGAAAAGGACAGGGGTCTCTGTTTCCGAGACCCAGTACTTC
.,TRBD1,TRBJ1-1,TRBV5-1,CASSQGQGPFF,TGCGCCAGCAGCCAAGGACAGGGGCCTTTCTTT
.,TRBD1,TRBJ1-1,TRBV6-1,CASSEGTGGLSTEAFF,TGTGCCAGCAGTGAAGGGACAGGGGGGCTGAGCACTGAAGCTTTCTTT